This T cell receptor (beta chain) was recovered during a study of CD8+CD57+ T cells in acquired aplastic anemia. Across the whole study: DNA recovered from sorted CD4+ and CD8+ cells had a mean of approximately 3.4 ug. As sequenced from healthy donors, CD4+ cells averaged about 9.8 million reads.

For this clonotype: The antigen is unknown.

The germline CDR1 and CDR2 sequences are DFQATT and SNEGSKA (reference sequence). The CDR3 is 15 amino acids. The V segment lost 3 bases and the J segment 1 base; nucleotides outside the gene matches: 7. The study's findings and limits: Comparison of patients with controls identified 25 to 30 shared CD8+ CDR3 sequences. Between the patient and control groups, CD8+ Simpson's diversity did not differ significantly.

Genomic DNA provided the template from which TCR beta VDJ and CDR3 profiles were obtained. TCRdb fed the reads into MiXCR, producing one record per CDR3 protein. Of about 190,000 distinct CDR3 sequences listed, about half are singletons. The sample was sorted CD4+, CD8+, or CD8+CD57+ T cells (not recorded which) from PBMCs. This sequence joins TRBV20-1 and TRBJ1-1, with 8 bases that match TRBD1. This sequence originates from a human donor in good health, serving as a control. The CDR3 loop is CSASRRQGANTEAFF. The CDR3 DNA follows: TGCAGTGCTAGTCGTCGGCAGGGGGCGAACACTGAAGCTTTCTTT.